This is a list of T cell receptor beta chains from one sample in a study of post-analysis software for immune sequencing data. One entry per CDR3 protein results from TCRdb running MiXCR on the PCR reads. The sample records a few hundred thousand distinct CDR3 sequences, 30% to 40% being singletons. Sequencing was carried out using blood. The receptors originated from a girl aged 2 to 10 with multiple sclerosis. Both conserved end residues are part of each CDR3.

J gene,V gene,CDR3 protein
TRBJ2-7,TRBV27,CASGNTTYKQYF
TRBJ2-7,TRBV6-2/TRBV6-3,CASSDGRAYEQYF
TRBJ2-1,TRBV19,CASRRLALGEQFF
TRBJ2-1,TRBV29-1,CSVDGFGQRDPFNNEQFF
TRBJ2-5,TRBV28,CASSSTQGAVETQYF
TRBJ2-7,TRBV4-2,CASSQADWGYEQYF
TRBJ2-3,TRBV10-3,CAISERQGGTDTQYF
TRBJ1-2,TRBV2,CASSPSLRSRLGGYTF
TRBJ1-2,TRBV28,CASRPTGGSDYGYTF
TRBJ2-4,TRBV5-1,CASSLEDIQYF
TRBJ2-7,TRBV5-1,CASSSPDRLYEQYF
TRBJ1-2,TRBV6-6,CASRTLGTGSVGYTF
TRBJ2-1,TRBV28,CASSGTRGGNEQFF
TRBJ1-1,TRBV28,CASSSDQTSNTEAFF
TRBJ1-1,TRBV29-1,CSVVFGDGDTEAFF
TRBJ2-7,TRBV27,CASSYTGVKPLEQYF
TRBJ2-7,TRBV7-9,CASSLVPGGSYEQYF
TRBJ1-2,TRBV27,CASSLSAGLDGYTF
TRBJ2-1,TRBV5-1,CASSLDTARSAYNEQFF
TRBJ2-7,TRBV7-3,CASSPRGGRKTYEQYF
TRBJ1-1,TRBV28,CASSLVEVGAFF
TRBJ1-2,TRBV20-1,CSARDVDVTKHGYTF
TRBJ2-7,TRBV5-1,CASSLVYPYEQYF
TRBJ1-1,TRBV6-2/TRBV6-3,CASSSGTALNTEAFF
TRBJ1-1,TRBV20-1,CSAYAQGMNTEAFF
TRBJ1-5,TRBV20-1,CSASGPGGFNQPQHF
TRBJ2-5,TRBV21-1,CASSDGTGLYQETQYF
TRBJ2-6,TRBV5-1,CASSLWDEDDSGANVLTF
TRBJ1-1,TRBV12-3/TRBV12-4,CASSLGGMNTKAFF
TRBJ1-5,TRBV20-1,CSATATLLYSNQPQHF
TRBJ2-7,TRBV5-1,CASSLSRGARDEQYF
TRBJ2-7,TRBV6-2/TRBV6-3,CASSYEQSYEQYF
TRBJ1-2,TRBV28,CASSFGFGGYTF
TRBJ1-5,TRBV6-6,CASSYTGGGGNQPQHF
TRBJ2-3,TRBV5-1,CASSHTVDTDTQYF
TRBJ1-2,TRBV12-3/TRBV12-4,CASRPTGGSYGYTF
TRBJ1-4,TRBV7-6,CASSCYSTSEKLFF
TRBJ2-1,TRBV12-3/TRBV12-4,CASSFSTSGANEQFF
TRBJ1-2,TRBV28,CASSFEDRGGYGYTF
.,TRBV28,CASSLPWPQTSASSYEQYF
TRBJ2-3,TRBV5-1,CASTTTGRSTDTQYF
TRBJ1-2,TRBV27,CASSPIRQGKGYTF
TRBJ1-5,TRBV10-2,CASTPGRAHSNQPQHF
TRBJ1-2,TRBV15,CATSGSTGWAYGYTF
TRBJ2-5,TRBV7-2,CASSSFVAGETQYF
TRBJ2-5,TRBV29-1,CSVRTGIQETQYF
TRBJ2-5,TRBV10-3,CAISQQERGGETQYF